Shown below are 17 T cell receptor beta chains from a single sample sequenced in a study of blood T cell repertoires in COVID-19 (dated by TCRdb to about 2020). Library construction relied on the immunoSEQ multiplex PCR assay. Sourced from immuneACCESS, this table was stored by TCRdb with only in-frame sequences that have V and J called. A share of the clones is absent; for the studies checked, an unresolved V gene accounts for under half, and the remainder has no known explanation. The sample table records some 390,000 clones; 80% to 90% of these occur just once. The ten largest clones take up 0.95% to 1.3% of the sample. Sequencing was carried out using PBMCs or T cells enriched from blood (not recorded which). These receptors were taken from a man younger than 40 who had recovered from COVID-19.

The chain couples TRBV28 to TRBJ2-5; 8 bases map to TRBD2. The J segment lost 4 bases and the V segment lost 3 bases, leaving 4 bases of the junction unmatched. The CDR3 contains 14 residues. From germline, CDR1 is MDHEN and CDR2 SYDVKM. CDR3 bases: TGTGCCAGCAGTTTCCCGAGCGGGAGAGAGACCCAGTACTTC. Amino acids: CASSFPSGRETQYF.

The rearrangement joins TRBV6-6 to TRBJ2-5; 13 positions agree with TRBD2. The germline V gene has CDR1 MNHNY and CDR2 SVGAGI (reference sequence). Trimming removed 5 bases from V and 4 bases from J; junction bases left unmatched: 10. The CDR3 spans 17 residues. CDR3 amino acids: CASSPGTSGINGETQYF. The CDR3 nucleotides are TGTGCCAGCAGTCCCGGGACTAGCGGGATCAACGGAGAGACCCAGTACTTC.

This clone has a handful of counts. CDR3 bases: TGTGCCAGCAGTGAAGGGACTAGCGGGCTCTACGAGCAGTACTTC. Amino acid sequence: CASSEGTSGLYEQYF. The chain is built from TRBV2 and TRBJ2-7, with TRBD2 matching 11 bases. The germline V gene encodes CDR1 SNHLY and CDR2 FYNNEI. With 1 base clipped from V and 3 bases from J, the junction kept 2 bases outside the gene matches. The length of the CDR3 is 15 residues.

The chain has TRBV7-9 and TRBJ2-7; D is unresolved. V was cut by 5 bases and J by 5 bases, with 13 bases left in between. This CDR3 comprises 13 residues. CDR1 and CDR2 (germline): SEHNR, FQNEAQ (reference sequence). CDR3 sequence (DNA): TGTGCCAGCAGCGTCCAGGTGGAAGACGAGCAGTACTTC. Residues: CASSVQVEDEQYF.

Note on this clone: The same CDR3 arises from other DNA sequences in this sample as well. This chain connects TRBV3-1 (or the pseudogene TRBV3-2) to TRBJ1-1, with D unclear. Germline CDR1 LGHDT, CDR2 YNNKEL (reference sequence). The CDR3 spans 14 residues. V was clipped by 1 base and J by 1 base, with 7 bases between them. The CDR3 DNA reads TGTGCCAGCAGCCAAGTGCGGGGGAACACTGAAGCTTTCTTT. Translation gives CASSQVRGNTEAFF.

The gene calls are TRBV28 and TRBJ1-5; D is ambiguous. Germline V gene sequence: CDR1 MDHEN, CDR2 SYDVKM. Trimming shortened V by 5 bases and J by 0 bases, and 11 bases separated the two germline ends. The CDR3 extends over 15 amino acids. CDR3: CASSLYGVSNQPQHF. The DNA of the CDR3 is TGTGCCAGCAGTCTTTACGGGGTTAGCAATCAGCCCCAGCATTTT. Supplemented by reference TRBV28 and TRBJ1-5, the full variable domain reads DVKVTQSSRYLVKRTGEKVFLECVQDMDHENMFWYRQDPGLGLRLIYFSYDVKMKEKGDIPEGYSVSREKKERFSLILESASTNQTSMYLCASSLYGVSNQPQHFGDGTRLSIL.

The genes are TRBV7-3 and TRBJ2-2; 7 nucleotides agree with TRBD2. From germline, CDR1 is SGHTA and CDR2 FQGTGA. This CDR3 spans 17 amino acids. V was clipped by 1 base and J by 4 bases; unmatched bases: 9. CDR3 in DNA: TGTGCCAGCAGCTTAAGTTCTGTGGGAGGGTCCACCGGGGAGCTGTTTTTT. Translated, it gives CASSLSSVGGSTGELFF.

The chain carries TRBV6-5 and TRBJ2-7; 7 bases match TRBD1. J was trimmed by 5 bases and V by 6 bases; bases with no gene match: 10. The CDR3 extends over 14 amino acids. Germline CDR1 reads MNHEY; CDR2 reads SVGAGI. CDR3 coding DNA: TGTGCCAGCAGAGGGTCGACAGGGCCCGACGAGCAGTACTTC. Translation: CASRGSTGPDEQYF.

The J gene is TRBJ1-5, the V gene TRBV19; D is possibly TRBD1 (6 bases). CDR1 is LNHDA, CDR2 SQIVND, per germline (reference sequence). The germline V and J ends were trimmed by 3 bases and 4 bases, with 13 bases remaining between them. This CDR3 has 15 residues. The CDR3 loop is CASSMVGTPNQPQHF. CDR3 nucleotides: TGTGCCAGTAGTATGGTTGGGACACCAAATCAGCCCCAGCATTTT.

The genes are TRBV30 and TRBJ1-2; D not resolved. Germline assignment: CDR1 GTSNPN and CDR2 SVGIG (reference sequence). The CDR3 has 13 residues. Deletions cut 0 bases from V and 4 bases from J, with 9 bases between. CDR3 nucleotide sequence: TGTGCCTGGAGTGTGGGCAGCCTCTATGGCTACACCTTC. Its translation is CAWSVGSLYGYTF.

The chain couples TRBV5-1 to TRBJ2-7, with 9 bases identical to TRBD1. The CDR3 runs 15 residues. Germline V gene lookup returns CDR1 SGHRS and CDR2 YFSETQ. V was clipped by 0 bases and J by 1 base; unmatched bases: 2. The CDR3 region is CASSLGQGVSYEQYF. The CDR3 DNA sequence: TGCGCCAGCAGCTTGGGACAGGGGGTTTCCTACGAGCAGTACTTC.

This chain uses TRBV28 with TRBJ2-1; 7 bases are shared with TRBD1. V shed 4 bases, J shed 0 bases, and the junction held 6 bases outside the gene matches. Germline CDR1 reads MDHEN; CDR2 reads SYDVKM. The CDR3 length is 16 residues. The CDR3 loop reads CASSSVAGGSYNEQFF. Here the CDR3 DNA reads TGTGCCAGCAGTTCCGTGGCAGGGGGCTCCTACAATGAGCAGTTCTTC. The full variable domain, in which reference TRBV28 and TRBJ2-1 provide the parts outside the CDR3, is DVKVTQSSRYLVKRTGEKVFLECVQDMDHENMFWYRQDPGLGLRLIYFSYDVKMKEKGDIPEGYSVSREKKERFSLILESASTNQTSMYLCASSSVAGGSYNEQFFGPGTRLTVL.

V is TRBV10-3 and J is TRBJ2-1; D may be TRBD2 (6 bases). This CDR3 comprises 17 residues. CDR1 and CDR2 from the germline V gene are ENHRY and SYGVKD. Trimming took off 2 bases at V and 0 bases at J, with 14 bases between the two ends. The CDR3 is CAISEIDSGSSYNEQFF. In nucleotides, the CDR3 is TGTGCCATCAGTGAGATCGATAGCGGAAGCTCCTACAATGAGCAGTTCTTC.

The V and J genes are TRBV10-3 and TRBJ2-7, with D perhaps matching TRBD1 (6 bases). Looked up from germline, CDR1 is ENHRY and CDR2 is SYGVKD. The CDR3 sequence is 14 residues long. The germline V and J ends were trimmed by 6 bases and 4 bases, with 16 bases remaining between them. CDR3 protein: CAIRDPQGGYEQYF. The CDR3, as DNA: TGTGCCATCAGGGACCCCCAAGGGGGATACGAGCAGTACTTC.

On this clone itself: The sample holds other DNA sequences that translate to the same CDR3. CDR3 DNA: TGTGCCAGCAGCAGGGACAGGGTCAATTCACCCCTCCACTTT. The encoded protein is CASSRDRVNSPLHF. J is TRBJ1-6 and V is TRBV16; 9 bases agree with TRBD1. Losses at the gene ends were 5 bases for V and 7 bases for J; bases not matched to a gene: 3. Germline V gene data show CDR1 as KGHSY and CDR2 as FQNENV. The CDR3 contains 14 residues.

The chain employs TRBV19 and TRBJ2-6, with TRBD1 matching 7 bases. V was pared by 5 bases and J by 3 bases, with 10 bases of the junction left unmatched. The CDR3 consists of 17 residues. Germline V gene lookup returns CDR1 LNHDA and CDR2 SQIVND (reference sequence). CDR3 nucleotide sequence: TGTGCCAGTAGTTCCCTGACAGGGTTCGTTGGGGCCAACGTCCTGACTTTC. It encodes CASSSLTGFVGANVLTF. Drawing the rest from reference TRBV19 and TRBJ2-6, the complete variable domain is DGGITQSPKYLFRKEGQNVTLSCEQNLNHDAMYWYRQDPGQGLRLIYYSQIVNDFQKGDIAEGYSVSREKKESFPLTVTSAQKNPTAFYLCASSSLTGFVGANVLTFGAGSRLTVL.

The gene calls are TRBV12-3 or TRBV12-4 and TRBJ1-2, with D possibly being TRBD1 (6 bases). This CDR3 contains 13 residues. V was clipped by 6 bases and J by 6 bases, with 14 bases between them. This CDR3 is CASRLKGGNGYTF. The CDR3 nucleotides are TGTGCCAGCAGGCTTAAGGGGGGGAATGGCTACACCTTC.